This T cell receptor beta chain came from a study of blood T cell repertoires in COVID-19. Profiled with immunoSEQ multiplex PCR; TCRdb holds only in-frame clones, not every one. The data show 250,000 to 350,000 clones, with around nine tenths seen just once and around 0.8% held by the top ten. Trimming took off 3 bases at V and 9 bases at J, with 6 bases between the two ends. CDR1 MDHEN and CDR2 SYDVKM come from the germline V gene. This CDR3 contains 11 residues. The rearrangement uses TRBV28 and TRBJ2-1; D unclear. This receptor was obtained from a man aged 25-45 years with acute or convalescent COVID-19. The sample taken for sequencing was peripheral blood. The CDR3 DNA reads TGTGCCAGCAGTTTTTATAGTGAGCAGTTCTTC. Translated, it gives CASSFYSEQFF.